The 8 T cell receptor beta chains below all came from one sample that was sequenced in a study of lymphopenia after photon versus proton radiotherapy. Sequencing was performed with immunoSEQ multiplex PCR; in TCRdb, only in-frame clones are kept and a portion is missing. This sample yields 65,000 to 85,000 clones, of which roughly 90% are seen a single time; approximately 2.1% belongs to the top ten. The source material was peripheral blood, sampled from a patient treated with photon-based radiotherapy. The receptors derive from a woman aged 40-49 years with cholangiocarcinoma.

The chain uses TRBV7-2 and TRBJ1-4; possibly TRBD1 for D (6 bases). The CDR3 totals 18 residues. Germline assignment: CDR1 SGHTA and CDR2 FQGNSA. Trimming pared 1 base from V and 6 bases from J, leaving 21 bases between. CDR3 region: CASSLEGGWKPPHEKLFF. Here the CDR3 DNA reads TGTGCCAGCAGCTTAGAGGGGGGTTGGAAGCCACCACATGAAAAACTGTTTTTT.

This chain joins TRBV19 and TRBJ1-4; TRBD1 agrees at 8 bases. The length of the CDR3 is 15 residues. Per germline, CDR1 LNHDA and CDR2 SQIVND (reference sequence). V dropped 8 bases and J dropped 3; count of bases not matched to a gene: 8. Written as DNA, the CDR3 is TGTGCCAGTCGGACAGGGCGGGAGGCTAATGAAAAACTGTTTTTT. This translates into CASRTGREANEKLFF.

As regards this clone: The germline gene is not matched at one end of the junction; a read error may be the cause. The chain employs TRBV14 and TRBJ1-1, with 7 bases identical to TRBD1. Germline CDR1 reads SGHDN; CDR2 reads FVKESK. The CDR3 totals 15 residues. The CDR3 loop reads CASSPSGQWNAEAFF. The CDR3 DNA sequence: TGTGCCAGCAGCCCCTCGGGACAGTGGAACGCTGAAGCTTTCTTT.

The genes are TRBV5-1 and TRBJ2-7; 7 bases fit TRBD2. V lost 4 bases and J lost 3; bases outside the gene matches: 4. The CDR3 totals 13 residues. Germline V gene data show CDR1 as SGHRS and CDR2 as YFSETQ. As DNA, the CDR3 is TGCGCCAGCAGCACATCGGGAGGCTACGAGCAGTACTTC. This codes for CASSTSGGYEQYF.

The chain has TRBV9 and TRBJ2-7, with 8 bases identical to TRBD1. Germline V gene sequence: CDR1 SGDLS, CDR2 YYNGEE. J gave up 2 bases and V 4 bases, and 5 bases lay outside the gene matches. The CDR3 is made up of 14 amino acids. For the CDR3, the DNA is TGTGCCAGCAGCCAGGGACAGGTAGCCTACGAGCAGTACTTC. The encoded protein is CASSQGQVAYEQYF.

The sample holds one count of this clone. The V and J genes are TRBV28 and TRBJ1-2, with unresolved D. The V gene's germline CDR1 is MDHEN and CDR2 SYDVKM. The CDR3 loop spans 14 amino acids. Trimming stripped 2 bases from V and 9 bases from J, with 16 bases between. CDR3 sequence reads: CASSLKSRPRSYTF. CDR3 coding DNA: TGTGCCAGCAGTTTAAAGTCGCGGCCTAGGAGCTACACCTTC.

The J gene is TRBJ1-2, the V gene TRBV10-3; TRBD1 matches at 10 bases. The junction had 5 bases not matched to a gene; V was cut back by 8 bases and J by 5 bases. This CDR3 is 13 amino acids long. Germline values: CDR1 ENHRY, CDR2 SYGVKD. CDR3 coding DNA: TGTGCCATCGCCGGGACAGGGGTTTATGGCTACACCTTC. Translation: CAIAGTGVYGYTF.

The chain couples TRBV13 to TRBJ2-1, with 10 bases fitting TRBD2. Germline CDR1 and CDR2: PRHDT and FYEKMQ (reference sequence). V was clipped by 5 bases and J by 5 bases; unmatched bases: 9. The CDR3 has 16 residues. CDR3 DNA sequence: TGTGCCAGCAGCGTTACGGGACTAGCGTCCGACAATGAGCAGTTCTTC. Translated: CASSVTGLASDNEQFF. The whole variable domain, filled in from reference TRBV13 and TRBJ2-1, reads AAGVIQSPRHLIKEKRETATLKCYPIPRHDTVYWYQQGPGQDPQFLISFYEKMQSDKGSIPDRFSAQQFSDYHSELNMSSLELGDSALYFCASSVTGLASDNEQFFGPGTRLTVL.